The rows below give T cell receptor beta chains drawn from one sample of a study of T cell repertoires in cytomegalovirus infection. TCRdb passed the reads through MiXCR, listing each CDR3 protein once. Among about 740,000 distinct CDR3 sequences, 35% were seen once, and the ten largest hold around 2.6%. Input material: PBMCs. These receptor sequences come from a human donor in good health (CMV status not recorded). Some clones in this sample may be carry-over from other donors' samples. Each CDR3 is given with its conserved first and last residue. D genes are given only for firm matches. Clone size is not always given. Where it is, it says once, few, many or a class for expanded clones.

CDR3 protein | CDR3 DNA | clone size | V gene | D gene | CDR3 length | J gene
CSVVRLAGWPDTQYF | TGCAGCGTTGTGAGACTAGCGGGGTGGCCGGATACGCAGTATTTT | once | TRBV29-1 | TRBD2 | 15 | TRBJ2-3
CASSLSGGDGDTQYF | TGTGCCAGCAGCTTAAGCGGGGGGGATGGAGATACGCAGTATTTT | - | TRBV7-3 | TRBD2 | 15 | TRBJ2-3
CASSQPGVGSLDTQYF | TGTGCCAGCAGCCAACCCGGGGTGGGTAGCCTGGATACGCAGTATTTT | - | TRBV3-1 | - | 16 | TRBJ2-3
CASSLTGGEKLFF | TGTGCCAGCAGCTTGACAGGGGGTGAAAAACTGTTTTTT | few | TRBV7-9 | TRBD1 | 13 | TRBJ1-4
CAWSVWAGGGYNEQFF | TGTGCCTGGAGTGTTTGGGCGGGGGGGGGGTACAATGAGCAGTTCTTC | - | TRBV30 | TRBD2 | 16 | TRBJ2-1
CASSQRDNQPQHF | TGCGCCAGCAGCCAACGTGACAATCAGCCCCAGCATTTT | few | TRBV4-1 | - | 13 | TRBJ1-5
CSARDQGAVGYTF | TGCAGTGCTAGAGATCAGGGGGCGGTTGGCTACACCTTC | few | TRBV20-1 | TRBD1 | 13 | TRBJ1-2
CASGGLQGNTEAFF | TGTGCCAGCGGGGGTCTGCAGGGGAACACTGAAGCTTTCTTT | - | TRBV25-1 | - | 14 | TRBJ1-1
CATSRGSGETQYF | TGTGCCACCAGCAGAGGGTCAGGGGAGACCCAGTACTTC | - | TRBV15 | - | 13 | TRBJ2-5
CASSWGGGQKTQYF | TGTGCCAGCAGCTGGGGGGGCGGGCAGAAGACCCAGTACTTC | many | TRBV7-2 | - | 14 | TRBJ2-5
CASSLGQALNEKLFF | TGTGCCAGCAGCTTGGGGCAGGCCCTCAATGAAAAACTGTTTTTT | - | TRBV5-6 | - | 15 | TRBJ1-4
CASSDGGTPYGYTF | TGTGCCAGCAGTGACGGTGGGACTCCCTATGGCTACACCTTC | few | TRBV2 | - | 14 | TRBJ1-2
CASSILVRAGGEAFF | TGTGCCAGTAGTATTTTGGTCAGGGCGGGCGGTGAAGCTTTCTTT | - | TRBV19 | - | 15 | TRBJ1-1
CASRKRQDRQETQYF | TGTGCCAGCAGGAAGCGCCAGGACAGGCAAGAGACCCAGTACTTC | many | TRBV6-1 | TRBD1 | 15 | TRBJ2-5
CASTPEGLAGGREQFF | TGTGCCAGCACCCCCGAGGGACTAGCGGGAGGGAGGGAGCAGTTCTTC | - | TRBV2 | TRBD2 | 16 | TRBJ2-1
CASSISDGGKPQHF | TGTGCCAGTAGTATAAGTGACGGTGGTAAGCCCCAGCATTTT | few | TRBV19 | - | 14 | TRBJ1-5
CASSDSNEAGKANYGYTF | TGTGCCAGCAGTGATTCAAACGAGGCAGGCAAAGCTAACTATGGCTACACCTTC | - | TRBV2 | - | 18 | TRBJ1-2
CASREQYF | TGTGCCAGCAGGGAGCAGTACTTC | once | TRBV2 | - | 8 | TRBJ2-7
CASSYQGYNQPQHF | TGTGCCAGCAGTTACCAGGGTTACAATCAGCCCCAGCATTTT | - | TRBV6-6 | - | 14 | TRBJ1-5
CASSTGQWKGATGELFF | TGTGCCAGCAGCACGGGACAGTGGAAGGGTGCCACCGGGGAGCTGTTTTTT | once | TRBV12-3/TRBV12-4 | TRBD1 | 17 | TRBJ2-2
CASSESGLVYGEQYF | TGTGCCAGCAGCGAGTCGGGACTGGTTTACGGCGAGCAGTACTTC | - | TRBV7-6 | - | 15 | TRBJ2-7
CASSSSGGLAPGELFF | TGTGCCAGCAGTTCCAGTGGAGGTTTAGCTCCCGGGGAGCTGTTTTTT | - | TRBV12-3/TRBV12-4 | - | 16 | TRBJ2-2
CASSPGLAPDTQYF | TGTGCCAGCAGTCCCGGACTAGCCCCCGATACGCAGTATTTT | few | TRBV6-1 | TRBD2 | 14 | TRBJ2-3
CASSSNPGATNEKLFF | TGTGCCAGCAGTTCCAATCCAGGTGCAACTAATGAAAAACTGTTTTTT | - | TRBV28 | - | 16 | TRBJ1-4
CASSPVVGRNQETQYF | TGTGCCAGCAGCCCCGTAGTCGGGCGCAATCAAGAGACCCAGTACTTC | few | TRBV7-9 | - | 16 | TRBJ2-5
CASSERALAGVNEQFF | TGCGCCAGCAGTGAAAGGGCACTAGCGGGGGTCAATGAGCAGTTCTTC | few | TRBV10-1 | TRBD2 | 16 | TRBJ2-1
CASSLEIGSSGYEQYF | TGCGCCAGCAGCTTGGAAATAGGTTCTTCGGGGTACGAGCAGTACTTC | - | TRBV5-1 | - | 16 | TRBJ2-7
CASRAAGTTIEQFF | TGTGCCAGCAGGGCGGCAGGCACCACCATTGAGCAGTTCTTC | - | TRBV28 | - | 14 | TRBJ2-1
CASSYSPKYEQYF | TGTGCCAGCAGTTACTCTCCCAAATACGAGCAGTACTTC | few | TRBV6-2/TRBV6-3 | - | 13 | TRBJ2-7
CASSPYRGAWAGELFF | TGTGCCAGCAGCCCCTACCGAGGGGCCTGGGCCGGGGAGCTGTTTTTT | many | TRBV7-8 | - | 16 | TRBJ2-2
CSARGQTYGYTF | TGCAGTGCTAGAGGACAGACCTATGGCTACACCTTC | - | TRBV20-1 | - | 12 | TRBJ1-2
CATSRGDRGEDTQYF | TGTGCCACCAGCAGAGGAGACAGGGGAGAAGATACGCAGTATTTT | - | TRBV15 | TRBD1 | 15 | TRBJ2-3
CASSLWTGISSNQPQHF | TGTGCCAGCAGTTTATGGACAGGGATTTCGAGCAATCAGCCCCAGCATTTT | - | TRBV28 | TRBD1 | 17 | TRBJ1-5
CASRLDRAETPQHF | TGTGCCAGCAGACTTGACAGGGCGGAGACACCCCAGCATTTT | - | TRBV12-3/TRBV12-4 | TRBD1 | 14 | TRBJ1-5
CSADNGAGGSNQPQHF | TGCAGTGCTGATAACGGGGCAGGGGGTAGCAATCAGCCCCAGCATTTT | - | TRBV20-1 | TRBD1 | 16 | TRBJ1-5
CSARDTTLGAYEQYF | TGCAGTGCTAGAGACACAACTCTCGGCGCCTACGAGCAGTACTTC | - | TRBV20-1 | - | 15 | TRBJ2-7
CASSTYNNQPQHF | TGTGCCAGTAGTACTTATAACAATCAGCCCCAGCATTTT | - | TRBV19 | - | 13 | TRBJ1-5
CSAVSDWGEYF | TGCAGTGCCGTGAGCGATTGGGGGGAGTATTTT | - | TRBV20-1 | - | 11 | TRBJ2-3
CASSYSRARGVSYEQYF | TGTGCCAGCAGTTACTCAAGGGCCAGGGGGGTTTCCTACGAGCAGTACTTC | few | TRBV6-5 | - | 17 | TRBJ2-7
CASSVDVTSGSIGIREQYF | TGTGCCAGCAGCGTAGACGTTACTAGCGGGAGTATAGGGATCCGGGAGCAGTACTTC | - | TRBV9 | TRBD2 | 19 | TRBJ2-7
CASSEGLANYGYTF | TGTGCCAGCAGTGAAGGGCTGGCAAACTATGGCTACACCTTC | few | TRBV25-1 | - | 14 | TRBJ1-2
CSARPPGLDTDTQYF | TGCAGTGCTCGACCACCCGGACTGGACACAGATACGCAGTATTTT | few | TRBV20-1 | - | 15 | TRBJ2-3
CSATSGSGGNTDTQYF | TGCAGTGCTACCAGCGGGAGCGGAGGAAACACAGATACGCAGTATTTT | - | TRBV20-1 | TRBD2 | 16 | TRBJ2-3
CATSRAPHLTTGELFF | TGTGCCACCAGCAGAGCCCCTCATCTGACCACCGGGGAGCTGTTTTTT | few | TRBV15 | - | 16 | TRBJ2-2
CASSPRGGAQVEGYTF | TGTGCCAGCAGCCCCCGTGGAGGGGCTCAAGTGGAAGGCTACACCTTC | many | TRBV7-6 | - | 16 | TRBJ1-2
CASSSSDTKTQYF | TGTGCCAGCAGTTCCTCTGACACGAAGACCCAGTACTTC | few | TRBV27 | - | 13 | TRBJ2-5
CASSLDGREQYF | TGTGCCAGCAGTTTGGACGGAAGGGAGCAGTACTTC | - | TRBV12-3/TRBV12-4 | - | 12 | TRBJ2-7
CASSLVPGGGVNTGELFF | TGTGCCAGCAGCTTAGTTCCGGGAGGTGGAGTGAACACCGGGGAGCTGTTTTTT | - | TRBV7-2 | TRBD2 | 18 | TRBJ2-2